The 12 T cell receptor beta chains given below trace back to one sample, sequenced in a study of OX40 agonist ivuxolimab in advanced cancers. Assay: immunoSEQ multiplex PCR; the TCRdb copy retains only in-frame clones and omits some. Of around 46,000 clones detected, around 84% appear once; the ten largest clones hold approximately 15%. The sample was CD4+ or CD8+ T cells sorted from blood, taken in a trial of the OX40 agonist ivuxolimab. These receptors all come from an adult with an advanced solid tumor such as melanoma, head and neck, liver or kidney cancer.

The chain links TRBV5-1 to TRBJ2-1; TRBD1 matches at 10 bases. The V segment lost 0 bases and the J segment 4 bases; nucleotides outside the gene matches: 4. The CDR3 has 16 amino acids. Germline V gives CDR1 SGHRS, CDR2 YFSETQ. CDR3 DNA sequence: TGCGCCAGCAGCTTGGTGCGGACAGGGGGTTACAATGAGCAGTTCTTC. This sequence encodes CASSLVRTGGYNEQFF.

The rearrangement links TRBV6-5 to TRBJ2-7, with 8 positions matching TRBD2. V lost 5 bases, J lost 9 bases, and 9 bases stayed unmatched. The germline CDR1 and CDR2 sequences are MNHEY and SVGAGI. The CDR3 sequence is 13 residues long. CDR3: CASSPIAGSMQYF. CDR3 in DNA: TGTGCCAGCAGTCCGATAGCGGGATCCATGCAGTACTTC.

This clone was observed a single time. The rearrangement joins TRBV5-5 to TRBJ1-2; weak D call: TRBD1 (5 bases). Germline V gene sequence: CDR1 SGHKS, CDR2 YYEKEE (reference sequence). The CDR3 loop spans 19 amino acids. V lost 4 bases to trimming and J lost 0 bases, with 25 bases between them. CDR3 DNA: TGTGCCAGCAGCGCCCACGGGACCGTCAATGGGGTTGCTAACTATGGCTACACCTTC. It translates to CASSAHGTVNGVANYGYTF.

The CDR3 reads CASSPSGARETQYF. The DNA for the CDR3 is TGTGCCAGTAGCCCTAGCGGGGCCCGAGAGACCCAGTACTTC. The chain recombines TRBV19 with TRBJ2-5; 9 bases align to TRBD2. V lost 6 bases and J lost 4; bases outside the gene matches: 6. Germline V gene lookup returns CDR1 LNHDA and CDR2 SQIVND (reference sequence). The CDR3 runs to 14 residues.

V is TRBV6-5 and J is TRBJ2-1; no firm D call. Germline V lookup: CDR1 MNHEY, CDR2 SVGAGI. V dropped 0 bases and J dropped 7 bases, with 7 bases sitting between them. The CDR3 is 13 residues long. The CDR3 nucleotides are TGTGCCAGCAGTTACTCTTCGACGAATGAGCAGTTCTTC. It specifies CASSYSSTNEQFF.

Points on this clone: A junction boundary mismatches the germline segment, possibly from a read error. The chain combines TRBV7-7 with TRBJ2-5; 8 nucleotides agree with TRBD2. The CDR3 spans 16 residues. Looked up from germline, CDR1 is SSHAT and CDR2 is FNYEAQ (reference sequence). The CDR3 here is CASSFGSGGPQETQYF. The CDR3, as DNA: TGTGCTAGCAGCTTCGGGAGCGGGGGACCTCAAGAGACCCAGTACTTC.

This chain links TRBV4-3 with TRBJ2-1; tentatively, D is TRBD1 (9 bases). Germline assignment: CDR1 LGHNA and CDR2 YSLEER. This CDR3 has 17 amino acids. Trimming stripped 1 base from V and 8 bases from J, with 21 bases between. The CDR3 nucleotides are TGCGCCAGCAGCCAAGGGTTAGCGGGACAGGGCATTTATGAGCAGTTCTTC. Protein product: CASSQGLAGQGIYEQFF.

The gene calls are TRBV14 and TRBJ2-1; maybe TRBD1 (5 bases). Trimming stripped 3 bases from V and 6 bases from J, with 15 bases between. The CDR3 covers 15 residues. Germline V gives CDR1 SGHDN, CDR2 FVKESK. The CDR3 nucleotides are TGTGCCAGCAGCCAGGTTTTTGGGGCTGGCAATGAGCAGTTCTTC. This translates into CASSQVFGAGNEQFF.

The chain recombines TRBV7-9 with TRBJ2-5; D is uncertain. The CDR3 has 11 amino acids. The V gene lost 6 bases and the J gene lost 5 bases, with 7 bases spanning the gap. The V gene's germline CDR1 is SEHNR and CDR2 FQNEAQ (reference sequence). CDR3 in amino acids: CASSPWETQYF. The CDR3 DNA is TGTGCCAGCAGTCCCTGGGAGACCCAGTACTTC.

This clone was counted a single time. CDR3 sequence: CSGVGIGSYEQYF. CDR3 nucleotides: TGCAGCGGGGTGGGTATCGGCTCCTACGAGCAGTACTTC. The chain carries TRBV29-1 and TRBJ2-7, with D unclear. V was clipped by 7 bases and J by 0 bases, with 13 bases between them. CDR3 length: 13 residues. The germline V gene has CDR1 SQVTM and CDR2 ANQGSEA.

The rearrangement links TRBV11-3 to TRBJ2-3; a weak D match, TRBD2 (5 bases). Between the trimmed V and J ends, which lost 7 bases and 2 bases, there was a span of 10 bases. The CDR3 totals 13 residues. Germline V CDR1 and CDR2: SGHNT, YENEEA. The CDR3, as DNA: TGTGCCAGCATGGAGCGGATCACAGATACGCAGTATTTT. This translates into CASMERITDTQYF.

J is TRBJ2-3 and V is TRBV2, with a tentative D call TRBD1 (6 bases). CDR1 is SNHLY, CDR2 FYNNEI, per germline. The CDR3 has 15 amino acids. V lost 4 bases and J 3 bases, leaving 14 bases between the germline ends. CDR3 amino acids: CASSGTFRGTDTQYF. Here the CDR3 DNA reads TGTGCCAGCAGTGGGACCTTTAGGGGGACAGATACGCAGTATTTT.